This entry concerns a single T cell receptor (beta chain). What it binds is unknown. Trimming cost V 4 bases and J 3 bases, with 17 bases left between them. The CDR3 is 15 residues long. Germline CDR1 is SGHNT and CDR2 is YYREEE (reference sequence). These data come from a study of cytomegalovirus exposure and HLA in healthy donors. On the study more broadly: A previous analysis identified about 110 million unique TCR beta sequences derived from about 180 million T cells.

Whole-study findings and limits: CMV antigen specificity of a few CMV-associated chains was confirmed in vitro. Investigators reported some 150 TCR beta chains as tied to cytomegalovirus. The number of N-insertions in an Asian-associated ancestry cluster was reportedly below the roughly 620-donor mean in a later analysis.

13 Jbeta primers and 60 Vbeta primers were used for the PCR. Clones were read by immunoSEQ multiplex PCR, and TCRdb kept only the in-frame ones, dropping some. The sample includes over 55,000 clones, roughly 86% seen only once; the top ten take less than 1.5%. The TCR sequence derives from a man between 18 and 29 years old in good health and CMV-seronegative. Sequencing used PBMCs. This rearrangement joins TRBV5-4 to TRBJ2-7; D might be TRBD1 (7 bases). The CDR3 loop reads CASSHDRDSDYEQYF. CDR3 nucleotides: TGTGCCAGCAGCCACGACAGGGACTCCGACTACGAGCAGTACTTC.